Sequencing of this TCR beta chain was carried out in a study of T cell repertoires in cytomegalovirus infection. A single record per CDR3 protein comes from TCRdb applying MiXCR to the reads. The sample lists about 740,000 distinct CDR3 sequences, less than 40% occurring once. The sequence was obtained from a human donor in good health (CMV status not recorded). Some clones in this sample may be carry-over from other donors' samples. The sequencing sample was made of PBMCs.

CDR3 residues: CASSETGDSSGANVLTF. The CDR3 nucleotides are TGTGCCAGTAGCGAGACAGGTGATTCCTCTGGGGCCAACGTCCTGACTTTC. The rearrangement uses TRBV19 and TRBJ2-6; D is possibly TRBD1 (6 bases). CDR3 size: 17 residues. Trimming cost V 6 bases and J 0 bases, with 15 bases left between them. Germline CDR1 and CDR2: LNHDA and SQIVND (reference sequence).